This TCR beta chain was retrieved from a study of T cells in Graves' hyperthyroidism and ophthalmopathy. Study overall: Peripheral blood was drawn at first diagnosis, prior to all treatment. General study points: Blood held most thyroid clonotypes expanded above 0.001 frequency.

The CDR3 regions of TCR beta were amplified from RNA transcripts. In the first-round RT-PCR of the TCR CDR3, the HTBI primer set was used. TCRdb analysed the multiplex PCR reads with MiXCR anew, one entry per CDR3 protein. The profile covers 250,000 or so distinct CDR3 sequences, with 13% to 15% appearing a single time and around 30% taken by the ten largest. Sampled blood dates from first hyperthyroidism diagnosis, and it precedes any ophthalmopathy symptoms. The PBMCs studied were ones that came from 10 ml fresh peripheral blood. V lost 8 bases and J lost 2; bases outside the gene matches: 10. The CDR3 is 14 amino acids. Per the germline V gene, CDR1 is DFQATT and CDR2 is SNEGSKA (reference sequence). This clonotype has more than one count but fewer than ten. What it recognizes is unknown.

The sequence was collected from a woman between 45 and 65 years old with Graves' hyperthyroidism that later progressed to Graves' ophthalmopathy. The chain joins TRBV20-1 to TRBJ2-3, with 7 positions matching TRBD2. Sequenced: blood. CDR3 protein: CSSASGGFTDTQYF. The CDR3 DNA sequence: TGCAGTTCGGCTAGCGGTGGATTCACAGATACGCAGTATTTT.